The clone carrying this TCR beta chain was seen many times. The antigen is not known. From the RT-PCR reads, TCRdb called clonotypes with MiXCR, one entry per CDR3 protein. The sample consists of just over 300,000 distinct CDR3 sequences, roughly 20% of them appearing once. This sample was taken from a study of response to subunit inactivated influenza vaccine. Findings and limits, study-wide: Authors suggested each seasonal influenza vaccination recruits few new T cells.

The CDR3 extends over 15 amino acids. Germline assignment: CDR1 SGHAT and CDR2 FQDESV (reference sequence). V gave up 1 base and J gave up 7 bases, with 14 bases separating them. V is TRBV11-1 and J is TRBJ2-1; D ambiguous. This material consisted of PBMCs from blood, taken about 20 months after vaccination. The TCR comes from a man between 50 and 70 years old who received an inactivated influenza vaccine. This CDR3 reads CASSLEILGVNEQFF. CDR3 DNA: TGTGCCAGCAGCTTAGAGATCCTTGGGGTGAATGAGCAGTTCTTC.